This is a list of T cell receptor beta chains from one sample in a study of CD8 T cells in Susac syndrome. TCRdb independently ran MiXCR on the immunoSEQ multiplex PCR reads; one entry per CDR3 protein. The sample shows hundreds of thousands of distinct CDR3 sequences, 89% of them seen only once. The sample was CD8+ T cells from PBMCs. These TCRs come from a human donor with multiple sclerosis. Each CDR3 is given with its conserved first and last residue. Each record gives: J gene, V gene, D gene, CDR3 protein. The D gene is left open where the match is weak.

TRBJ1-5 | TRBV20-1 | . | CSASAAGGRMSNQPQHF
TRBJ2-1 | TRBV7-6 | . | CASSEGPGGYNEQFF
TRBJ1-2 | TRBV29-1 | . | CSVERPPIGGHRYGYTF
TRBJ1-5 | TRBV28 | . | CASSHGPWEGAQHF
TRBJ2-5 | TRBV5-5 | . | CASTLVPRETQYF
TRBJ2-5 | TRBV9 | . | CASSGVSDSGWKTQYF
TRBJ2-7 | TRBV12-3/TRBV12-4 | TRBD2 | CASSLSGRKYEQYF
TRBJ2-7 | TRBV3-1 | TRBD2 | CASSQGIVSGTYEQYF
TRBJ2-7 | TRBV4-3 | . | CASSQDVGEEQQYF
TRBJ1-2 | TRBV13 | TRBD1 | CASSLGTGDYGYTF
TRBJ1-2 | TRBV15 | TRBD1 | CATNPDRGPYGYTF
TRBJ1-1 | TRBV4-1 | . | CASSPWQGDAEAFF
TRBJ1-1 | TRBV12-3/TRBV12-4 | . | CASGSGVYTEAFF
TRBJ2-3 | TRBV27 | . | CASSPPLTDTQYF
TRBJ2-5 | TRBV10-3 | TRBD2 | CAISAASGSETQYF
TRBJ2-2 | TRBV30 | . | CAKMGLTGELFF
TRBJ1-5 | TRBV7-2 | . | CASSLWTGGQPQHF